This TCR beta chain was retrieved from a study of early T cells in non-severe SARS-CoV-2 infection. Study as a whole: With bulk RNA from unsorted whole blood as input, sequencing yielded unpaired chains. Whole-study results and caveats: CD4 and private specificities were missed by VDJdb matching, which favored anti-spike CD8 responses.

As to this clonotype: No antigen is known for it.

Each cDNA molecule carried a unique molecular identifier. One entry per CDR3 protein results from TCRdb running MiXCR on the 5' RACE reads. This table has about 71,000 distinct CDR3 sequences, roughly 13% appearing once. Germline V gives CDR1 DFQATT, CDR2 SNEGSKA (reference sequence). The CDR3 covers 15 residues. V lost 3 bases, J lost 3 bases, and 15 bases lay in between. The sample taken for sequencing was whole blood. This TCR was recovered from an adult who was a healthcare worker with PCR-confirmed SARS-CoV-2 infection or an uninfected control (not recorded which). The J gene is TRBJ1-5, the V gene TRBV20-1; D possibly corresponds to TRBD1 (5 bases). In DNA form, the CDR3 reads TGCAGTGCTAGTTGGGCGGGGCAGGTCAATCAGCCCCAGCATTTT. It codes for CSASWAGQVNQPQHF.